These 32 T cell receptor beta chains were all obtained from the same sample, sequenced in a study of blood T cells in healthy people across ages. Then a second PCR, running about 6 to 11 cycles, was carried out with a sample-barcoded 5' primer and a J-beta primer mix. TCRdb re-called the 5' RACE reads with MiXCR, one entry per CDR3 protein. The table lists hundreds of thousands of distinct CDR3 sequences, 45% to 65% of them singletons. The material sequenced was blood. The receptors originated from a man aged 55 to 70 in good health.

This clonotype has more than one count but fewer than ten. The chain is built from TRBV12-3 or TRBV12-4 and TRBJ2-5; 9 bases agree with TRBD1. J was trimmed by 4 bases and V by 7 bases; bases with no gene match: 7. This CDR3 spans 14 amino acids. The CDR3 reads CASTLQDRGETQYF. DNA for the CDR3: TGTGCCAGCACCCTCCAGGACAGGGGAGAGACCCAGTACTTC.

This chain connects TRBV5-1 to TRBJ2-1; tentatively, D is TRBD1 (6 bases). Per the germline V gene, CDR1 is SGHRS and CDR2 is YFSETQ. Trimming took 6 bases from V and 8 from J, leaving 18 bases between them. The CDR3 runs 14 residues. The CDR3 DNA reads as TGCGCCAGCACCCCCACCAGGGGATCATATGAGCAGTTCTTC. Protein sequence: CASTPTRGSYEQFF.

This sequence joins TRBV7-9 and TRBJ1-2, with 7 bases aligning to TRBD1. The CDR3 has 14 amino acids. CDR1 SEHNR and CDR2 FQNEAQ come from the germline V gene (reference sequence). Trimming removed 3 bases from V and 4 bases from J; junction bases left unmatched: 5. This CDR3 is CASSFGTEIYGYTF. In DNA, the CDR3 is TGTGCCAGCAGCTTTGGGACAGAGATCTATGGCTACACCTTC.

The V call is TRBV15, the J call TRBJ2-2, with a tentative D call TRBD1 (6 bases). V gave up 0 bases and J gave up 5 bases, with 10 bases separating them. CDR3 length: 15 amino acids. Germline assignment: CDR1 LNHNV and CDR2 YYDKDF (reference sequence). The CDR3 DNA follows: TGTGCCACCAGCAGAGACAGGGGAGAGACCGGGGAGCTGTTTTTT. Translated: CATSRDRGETGELFF. Together with reference TRBV15 and TRBJ2-2, the CDR3 gives the full variable domain: DAMVIQNPRYQVTQFGKPVTLSCSQTLNHNVMYWYQQKSSQAPKLLFHYYDKDFNNEADTPDNFQSRRPNTSFCFLDIRSPGLGDTAMYLCATSRDRGETGELFFGEGSRLTVL.

This clonotype was seen more than once but under ten times. The V gene is TRBV2, the J gene TRBJ1-6; 8 positions match TRBD1. Per germline, CDR1 SNHLY and CDR2 FYNNEI. The ends lost 2 bases at V and 9 bases at J; junction bases unmatched: 3. The CDR3 has 14 residues. Written as DNA, the CDR3 is TGTGCCAGCAGTGAACAGGGGGCTAGTTCACCCCTCCACTTT. Its protein is CASSEQGASSPLHF.

The rearrangement uses TRBV4-1 and TRBJ2-3; TRBD1 might be the D (5 bases). Germline assignment: CDR1 MGHRA and CDR2 YSYEKL. The V end was cut by 3 bases, the J end by 3 bases, with 22 bases between. The CDR3 runs to 18 residues. DNA for the CDR3: TGCGCCAGCAGCCAGGGTCAAGGGGTAGGGTTTGGTACAGATACGCAGTATTTT. Encoded protein: CASSQGQGVGFGTDTQYF.

For the CDR3, the DNA is TGTGCCAGCAGTGCGGGACTAGCCGGCGCCAGCTCGTATTTT. Translated: CASSAGLAGASSYF. The rearrangement joins TRBV2 to TRBJ2-3; 9 nucleotides align to TRBD2. The CDR3 has 14 residues. Trimming took 4 bases from V and 14 from J; bases not matched to a gene: 13. CDR1 and CDR2 (germline): SNHLY, FYNNEI.

Details on this clonotype: One base away lies a much larger clone, so this may be a sequencing read error. The chain carries TRBV29-1 and TRBJ2-5; D is perhaps TRBD2 (6 bases). The germline gives CDR1 SQVTM, CDR2 ANQGSEA. The CDR3 is 12 residues long. V dropped 0 bases and J dropped 7 bases, with 9 bases sitting between them. DNA for the CDR3: TGCAGCGTTGAAGAGGGAGGAAGGACCCAGTACTTC. As protein: CSVEEGGRTQYF.

V is TRBV6-1 and J is TRBJ2-1; D possibly matches TRBD1 or TRBD2 (7 bases each). Germline assignment: CDR1 MNHNS and CDR2 SASEGT. Between the trimmed V and J ends, which lost 7 bases and 9 bases, there was a span of 16 bases. The CDR3 sequence is 13 residues long. For the CDR3, the DNA is TGTGCCAGCAACAGGGTCAGGGGGGGTGAGCAGTTCTTC. Translation: CASNRVRGGEQFF.

The chain uses TRBV6-1 and TRBJ2-3; TRBD2 agrees at 11 bases. CDR3 length: 16 amino acids. V dropped 8 bases and J dropped 0; count of bases not matched to a gene: 7. Germline V gene data show CDR1 as MNHNS and CDR2 as SASEGT. CDR3 in DNA: TGTGCCAGCCGCTTCGGGACTAGCGGCAGCACAGATACGCAGTATTTT. Residues: CASRFGTSGSTDTQYF.

This clonotype was detected only once. V usage is TRBV3-1 and J usage is TRBJ1-6; D gene unclear. V was trimmed by 0 bases and J by 9 bases, leaving 12 bases between them. The CDR3 is 15 amino acids. CDR1 and CDR2 (germline): LGHDT, YNNKEL (reference sequence). The CDR3 sequence is CASSQEQPRGSPLHF. The CDR3 coding sequence is TGTGCCAGCAGCCAAGAGCAACCAAGAGGTTCACCCCTCCACTTT.

This sequence joins TRBV9 and TRBJ1-6; D not certain. V was clipped by 3 bases and J by 0 bases, with 7 bases between them. Germline lookup yields CDR1 SGDLS and CDR2 YYNGEE. The CDR3 covers 15 residues. CDR3 sequence (DNA): TGTGCCAGCAGCGCGCAGAGCTCCTATAATTCACCCCTCCACTTT. Its translation is CASSAQSSYNSPLHF.

This clonotype was seen more than once but under ten times. The chain has TRBV6-5 and TRBJ2-7; D unresolved. The ends were cut back, 0 bases at V and 3 bases at J, with 15 bases in the middle. The CDR3 contains 16 residues. Germline lookup yields CDR1 MNHEY and CDR2 SVGAGI. The CDR3 loop is CASSYSPLAPDYEQYF. CDR3 DNA: TGTGCCAGCAGTTACTCCCCGCTGGCCCCCGACTACGAGCAGTACTTC.

This sequence joins TRBV27 and TRBJ2-7, with D perhaps given as TRBD1 or TRBD2 (5 bases each). CDR1 and CDR2 from the germline V gene are MNHEY and SMNVEV (reference sequence). This CDR3 is built from 15 residues. The V and J ends lost 7 bases and 1 base respectively, with 17 bases between them. The CDR3 nucleotides read TGTGCCAGCAACCCTCGGGGCAGACCTTCCTACGAGCAGTACTTC. Encoded protein: CASNPRGRPSYEQYF.

On this clonotype itself: Relative to the germline gene, one junction end is altered; a read error may explain this. The chain joins TRBV5-1 to TRBJ2-4; D might be TRBD1 (6 bases). There are 15 residues in the CDR3. Germline V gene data show CDR1 as SGHRS and CDR2 as YFSETQ. This CDR3 reads CASSPDSRAKNSQYF. The CDR3, as DNA: TGCGCCAGCAGCCCGGACAGCCGAGCCAAAAACAGTCAGTACTTC.

The chain employs TRBV4-1 and TRBJ1-5; 8 nucleotides align to TRBD1. V was pared by 6 bases and J by 3 bases, with 4 bases of the junction left unmatched. CDR1 MGHRA and CDR2 YSYEKL come from the germline V gene. The CDR3 extends over 14 amino acids. CDR3 bases: TGCGCCAGCAGGGGCAGGGGGCCCAATCAGCCCCAGCATTTT. This encodes CASRGRGPNQPQHF.

The chain has TRBV20-1 and TRBJ2-3, with 8 bases matching TRBD2. The length of the CDR3 is 15 residues. Trimming took 1 base from V and 4 from J; bases not matched to a gene: 7. Germline loops: CDR1 DFQATT, CDR2 SNEGSKA (reference sequence). The CDR3 DNA reads TGCAGTGCTAGAGGGTCGGGGGGGCTAGCAGATACGCAGTATTTT. This sequence encodes CSARGSGGLADTQYF.

The genes are TRBV29-1 and TRBJ2-1; 12 bases match TRBD2. CDR1 and CDR2 (germline): SQVTM, ANQGSEA. The CDR3 covers 15 residues. Unmatched junction bases numbered 12, after V lost 6 bases and J lost 9 bases. The CDR3 sequence is CSVATSGGVYGEQFF. In nucleotides, the CDR3 is TGCAGCGTGGCGACTAGCGGGGGAGTCTACGGTGAGCAGTTCTTC.

For this clonotype: Compared with germline, one end of the junction differs, possibly owing to a read error. This chain joins TRBV5-1 and TRBJ2-7; the D call may be TRBD1 or TRBD2 (5 bases each). The CDR3 loop spans 14 amino acids. From germline, CDR1 is SGHRS and CDR2 YFSETQ. The CDR3 DNA follows: TGCGCCGGCAGAGGGACGGAGCGTTACAATGAGCAGTACTTC. It is translated as CAGRGTERYNEQYF. The full variable domain, completed using reference TRBV5-1 and TRBJ2-7, is KAGVTQTPRYLIKTRGQQVTLSCSPISGHRSVSWYQQTPGQGLQFLFEYFSETQRNKGNFPGRFSGRQFSNSRSEMNVSTLELGDSALYLCAGRGTERYNEQYFGPGTRLTVT.

V and J are TRBV6-2 or TRBV6-3 and TRBJ2-5; 8 bases map to TRBD1. CDR3 length: 16 residues. Germline values: CDR1 MNHEY, CDR2 SVGEGT. Trimming cost V 2 bases and J 5 bases; bases outside gene matches: 10. In DNA form, the CDR3 reads TGTGCCAGCAGTTACACCACAGGGGGAAACCGGGAGACCCAGTACTTC. Protein product: CASSYTTGGNRETQYF.

The chain recombines TRBV19 with TRBJ2-6; possibly TRBD1 for D (5 bases). The CDR3 runs 15 residues. Trimming stripped 10 bases from V and 0 bases from J, with 13 bases between. The germline CDR1 and CDR2 sequences are LNHDA and SQIVND (reference sequence). Written as DNA, the CDR3 is TGTGCCATCAGACAGTCTCACTCTGGGGCCAACGTCCTGACTTTC. Amino acids: CAIRQSHSGANVLTF.

The chain has TRBV24-1 and TRBJ2-1; D gene ambiguous. This CDR3 contains 13 residues. Germline CDR1 and CDR2: KGHDR and SFDVKD. V lost 4 bases, J lost 9 bases, and 12 bases lay in between. The CDR3 protein is CATSENSNTEQFF. DNA for the CDR3: TGTGCCACCAGTGAAAACAGCAATACTGAGCAGTTCTTC.

This sequence joins TRBV7-9 and TRBJ2-3, with 10 nucleotides matching TRBD2. From germline, CDR1 is SEHNR and CDR2 FQNEAQ (reference sequence). The length of the CDR3 is 16 residues. Losses at the gene ends were 4 bases for V and 6 bases for J; bases not matched to a gene: 10. As DNA, the CDR3 is TGTGCCAGCAGCTCCAGAGCGGGGGGGTCACTGGATACGCAGTATTTT. This sequence encodes CASSSRAGGSLDTQYF.

The chain couples TRBV5-1 to TRBJ2-2, with 14 bases lining up with TRBD2. This CDR3 region has 18 residues. Losses at the gene ends were 7 bases for V and 0 bases for J; bases not matched to a gene: 8. The germline V gene has CDR1 SGHRS and CDR2 YFSETQ. The CDR3 DNA sequence: TGCGCCAGCGGCCCGGGACTAGCGGGGGTTACGAACACCGGGGAGCTGTTTTTT. As protein: CASGPGLAGVTNTGELFF.

This clonotype was seen only a few times. The rearrangement links TRBV20-1 to TRBJ1-2; D not certain. Trimming removed 6 bases at V and 0 bases at J, with 11 bases between. This CDR3 contains 13 residues. Germline V gene sequence: CDR1 DFQATT, CDR2 SNEGSKA (reference sequence). The CDR3 region is CSAEEGTNYGYTF. The DNA for the CDR3 is TGCAGTGCCGAGGAGGGAACTAACTATGGCTACACCTTC.

This chain links TRBV5-1 with TRBJ2-7, with 10 bases aligning to TRBD1. The CDR3 is 15 amino acids. The J segment lost 5 bases and the V segment lost 1 base, leaving 6 bases of the junction unmatched. From germline, CDR1 is SGHRS and CDR2 YFSETQ. CDR3 bases: TGCGCCAGCAGCTTGCCGACAGGGGGCTTAAACGAGCAGTACTTC. Protein sequence: CASSLPTGGLNEQYF.

The genes are TRBV28 and TRBJ2-3; D gene ambiguous. CDR1 and CDR2 (germline): MDHEN, SYDVKM. V was shortened by 8 bases and J by 1 base, with 4 bases between the two germline ends. The CDR3 spans 11 residues. CDR3: CASLRTDTQYF. The CDR3 nucleotides read TGTGCCAGCCTACGCACAGATACGCAGTATTTT.

This clonotype was found a few times. The CDR3 DNA is TGCAGTGCTAGAGATTGGCTCCTAGGCGATCAGCCCCAGCATTTT. This gives the protein CSARDWLLGDQPQHF. The chain carries TRBV20-1 and TRBJ1-5; D remains unclear. This CDR3 comprises 15 residues. Trimming pared 0 bases from V and 5 bases from J, leaving 14 bases between. The germline V gene has CDR1 DFQATT and CDR2 SNEGSKA (reference sequence).

The table lists this clonotype with a few counts. The chain employs TRBV7-2 and TRBJ2-5; 9 bases agree with TRBD2. V lost 1 base and J lost 2; bases outside the gene matches: 8. The CDR3 runs to 17 residues. CDR1 and CDR2 from the germline V gene are SGHTA and FQGNSA. CDR3 sequence: CASSLEASGKTQETQYF. DNA for the CDR3: TGTGCCAGCAGCTTAGAGGCTAGCGGGAAAACGCAAGAGACCCAGTACTTC.

Here the CDR3 DNA reads TGTGCCAGCAGCTTAGAAGGGCCGCTAGCGGCTCAAGAGACCCAGTACTTC. It translates to CASSLEGPLAAQETQYF. The rearrangement links TRBV11-2 to TRBJ2-5; 7 bases match TRBD2. The CDR3 length is 17 residues. V shed 0 bases, J shed 2 bases, and the junction held 9 bases outside the gene matches. Germline V gene data show CDR1 as SGHAT and CDR2 as FQNNGV.

CDR3 coding DNA: TGCAGTGCTAGGACACCCCAAGAGACCCAGTACTTC. This codes for CSARTPQETQYF. The chain combines TRBV20-1 with TRBJ2-5; D uncertain. Germline V CDR1 and CDR2: DFQATT, SNEGSKA (reference sequence). Trimming left V 3 bases short and J 1 base short, with 6 bases between. This CDR3 comprises 12 residues.

This chain links TRBV12-3 or TRBV12-4 with TRBJ2-2; no clear D gene. CDR3 length: 13 amino acids. Trimming left V 5 bases short and J 6 bases short, with 10 bases between. This CDR3 is CASSMLSAGELFF. CDR3 in DNA: TGTGCCAGCAGTATGTTATCCGCCGGGGAGCTGTTTTTT.